The TCR beta chain described here comes from a study of T cell responses to AZD1222 COVID-19 vaccine. Broader study findings: Donors, mostly white British, included more females; clonal diversity was possibly underestimated. Increases in Spike-specific TCR breadth and depth were seen after two AZD1222 doses. Baseline serology detected seropositivity in only six AZD1222 recipients.

Some clones are missing from TCRdb's copy, which holds only in-frame ones; the method was immunoSEQ multiplex PCR. The table shows 120,000 or so clones, with around 90% occurring only once. The trim removed 2 bases at V and 4 bases at J, leaving 2 bases unmatched. Germline V gene sequence: CDR1 KGHSH, CDR2 LQKENI. The length of the CDR3 is 13 residues. Turning to this clone: Its target is not known.

V is TRBV18 and J is TRBJ2-7; 7 bases are shared with TRBD1. This clonotype was sampled from an adult in good health. The sequences come from peripheral blood, collected on day 0 of AZD1222 vaccination. The CDR3 here is CASSPSGGYEQYF. The CDR3 coding sequence is TGTGCCAGCTCACCATCAGGGGGATACGAGCAGTACTTC.